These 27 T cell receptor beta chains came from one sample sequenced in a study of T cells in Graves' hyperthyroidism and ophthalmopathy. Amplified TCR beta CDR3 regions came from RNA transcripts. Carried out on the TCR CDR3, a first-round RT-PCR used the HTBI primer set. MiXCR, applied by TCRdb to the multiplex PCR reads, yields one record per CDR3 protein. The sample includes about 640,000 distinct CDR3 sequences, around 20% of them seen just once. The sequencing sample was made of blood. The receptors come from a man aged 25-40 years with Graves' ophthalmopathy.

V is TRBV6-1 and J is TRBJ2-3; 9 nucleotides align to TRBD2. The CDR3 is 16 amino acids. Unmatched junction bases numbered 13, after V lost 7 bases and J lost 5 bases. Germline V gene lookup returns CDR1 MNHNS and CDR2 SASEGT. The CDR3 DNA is TGTGCCAGCACCCCTGGCGGCGGGAGGGCACAAGATACGCAGTATTTT. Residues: CASTPGGGRAQDTQYF.

The CDR3 bases are TGCAGTGCTAGGTCCCCCGGGACTAGCGGGAGGCCCGACGAGCAGTACTTC. It encodes CSARSPGTSGRPDEQYF. The J gene is TRBJ2-7, the V gene TRBV20-1; 15 positions match TRBD2. Losses at the gene ends were 3 bases for V and 5 bases for J; bases not matched to a gene: 11. The CDR3 covers 17 residues. Looked up from germline, CDR1 is DFQATT and CDR2 is SNEGSKA (reference sequence).

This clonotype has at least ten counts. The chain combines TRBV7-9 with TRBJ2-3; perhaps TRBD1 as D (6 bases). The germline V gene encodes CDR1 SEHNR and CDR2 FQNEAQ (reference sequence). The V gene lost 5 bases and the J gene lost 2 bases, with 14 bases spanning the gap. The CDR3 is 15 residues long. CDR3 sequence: CASSPQGQPTDTQYF. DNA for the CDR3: TGTGCCAGCAGCCCTCAGGGACAACCCACAGATACGCAGTATTTT.

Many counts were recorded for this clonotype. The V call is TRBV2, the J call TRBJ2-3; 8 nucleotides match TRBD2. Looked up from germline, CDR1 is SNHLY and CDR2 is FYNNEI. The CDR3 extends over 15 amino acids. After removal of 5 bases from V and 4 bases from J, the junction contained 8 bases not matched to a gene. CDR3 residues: CASSRAGVSADTQYF. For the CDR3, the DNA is TGTGCCAGCAGTAGAGCGGGAGTTTCAGCAGATACGCAGTATTTT.

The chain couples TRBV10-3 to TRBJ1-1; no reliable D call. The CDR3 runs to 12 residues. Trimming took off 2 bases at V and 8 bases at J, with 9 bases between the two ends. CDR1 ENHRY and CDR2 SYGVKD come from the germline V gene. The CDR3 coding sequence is TGTGCCATCAGTGAGAGGCCAGACGAAGCTTTCTTT. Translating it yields CAISERPDEAFF.

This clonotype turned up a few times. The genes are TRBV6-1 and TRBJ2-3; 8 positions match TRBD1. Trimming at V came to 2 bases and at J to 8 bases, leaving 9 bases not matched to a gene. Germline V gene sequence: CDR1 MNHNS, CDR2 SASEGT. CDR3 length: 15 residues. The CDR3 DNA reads TGTGCCAGCAGTGAAAGGGCAGGGGGCCAGGGTACGCAGTATTTT. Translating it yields CASSERAGGQGTQYF.

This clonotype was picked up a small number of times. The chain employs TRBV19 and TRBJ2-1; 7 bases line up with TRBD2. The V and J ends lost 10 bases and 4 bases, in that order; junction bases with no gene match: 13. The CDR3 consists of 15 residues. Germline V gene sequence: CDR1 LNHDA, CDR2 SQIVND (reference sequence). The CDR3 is CANSIASGAYNEQFF. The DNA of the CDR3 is TGTGCCAATAGCATCGCTAGCGGAGCGTACAATGAGCAGTTCTTC.

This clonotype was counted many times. The CDR3 DNA is TGTGCCTGGAGTGTACCTATCTCCTACCAAGAGACCCAGTACTTC. Protein product: CAWSVPISYQETQYF. The V gene is TRBV30, the J gene TRBJ2-5; D is ambiguous. The CDR3 is 15 residues long. CDR1 and CDR2 (germline): GTSNPN, SVGIG (reference sequence). Between the trimmed V and J ends, which lost 0 bases and 0 bases, there was a span of 11 bases.

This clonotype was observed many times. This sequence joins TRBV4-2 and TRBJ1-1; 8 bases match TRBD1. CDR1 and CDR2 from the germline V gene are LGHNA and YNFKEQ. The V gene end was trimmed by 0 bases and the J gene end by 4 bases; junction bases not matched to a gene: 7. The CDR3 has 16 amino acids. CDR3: CASSQDRTGGGTEAFF. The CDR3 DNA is TGTGCCAGCAGCCAAGATCGAACAGGGGGGGGCACTGAAGCTTTCTTT.

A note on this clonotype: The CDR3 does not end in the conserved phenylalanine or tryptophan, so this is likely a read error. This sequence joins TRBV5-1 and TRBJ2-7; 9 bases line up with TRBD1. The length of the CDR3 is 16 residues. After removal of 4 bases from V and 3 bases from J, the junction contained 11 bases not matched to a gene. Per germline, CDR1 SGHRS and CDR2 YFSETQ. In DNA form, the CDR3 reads TGCGCCAGCAGCCTGGATCCGACAGGGGGATTCTACGAGCAGTACCTC. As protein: CASSLDPTGGFYEQYL.

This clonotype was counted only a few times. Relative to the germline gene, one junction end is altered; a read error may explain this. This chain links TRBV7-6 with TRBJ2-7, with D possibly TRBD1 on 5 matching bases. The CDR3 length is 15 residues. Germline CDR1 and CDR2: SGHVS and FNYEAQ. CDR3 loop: CASSPRLQGSHEQYF. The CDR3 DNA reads TGTGCCAGCAGCCCCCGTTTGCAGGGCTCCCACGAGCAGTACTTC.

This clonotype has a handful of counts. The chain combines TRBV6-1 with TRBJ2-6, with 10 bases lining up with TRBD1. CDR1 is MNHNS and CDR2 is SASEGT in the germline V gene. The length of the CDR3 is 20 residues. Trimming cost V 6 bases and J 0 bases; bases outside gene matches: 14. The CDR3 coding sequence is TGTGCCAGCAGATTTTCCGGGACAGGGGTGTCCAGCTCTGGGGCCAACGTCCTGACTTTC. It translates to CASRFSGTGVSSSGANVLTF.

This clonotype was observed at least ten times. The CDR3 protein is CASSPSGQDSGYTF. The CDR3 coding sequence is TGTGCCAGCTCACCTTCAGGACAGGACTCTGGCTACACCTTC. The chain has TRBV18 and TRBJ1-2; 7 nucleotides align to TRBD1. The ends lost 3 bases at V and 7 bases at J; junction bases unmatched: 8. CDR3 length: 14 residues. Germline CDR1 reads KGHSH; CDR2 reads LQKENI.

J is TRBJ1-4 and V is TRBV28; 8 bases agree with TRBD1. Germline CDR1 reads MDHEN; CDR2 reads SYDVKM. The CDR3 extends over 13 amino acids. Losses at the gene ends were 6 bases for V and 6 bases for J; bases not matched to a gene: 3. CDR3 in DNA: TGTGCCAGCAGCTCGGGACAGGATGAAAAACTGTTTTTT. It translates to CASSSGQDEKLFF.

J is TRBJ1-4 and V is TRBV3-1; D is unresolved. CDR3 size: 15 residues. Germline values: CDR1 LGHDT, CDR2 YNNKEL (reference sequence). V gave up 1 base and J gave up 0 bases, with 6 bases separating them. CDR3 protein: CASSQGPSTNEKLFF. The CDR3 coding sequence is TGTGCCAGCAGCCAAGGCCCCTCAACTAATGAAAAACTGTTTTTT. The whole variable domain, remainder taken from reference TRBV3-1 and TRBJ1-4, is DTAVSQTPKYLVTQMGNDKSIKCEQNLGHDTMYWYKQDSKKFLKIMFSYNNKELIINETVPNRFSPKSPDKAHLNLHINSLELGDSAVYFCASSQGPSTNEKLFFGSGTQLSVL.

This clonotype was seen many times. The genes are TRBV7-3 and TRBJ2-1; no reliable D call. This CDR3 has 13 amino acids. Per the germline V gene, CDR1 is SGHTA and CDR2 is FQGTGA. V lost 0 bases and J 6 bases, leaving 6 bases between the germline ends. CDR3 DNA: TGTGCCAGCAGCTTAACCGCCTTCAATGAGCAGTTCTTC. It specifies CASSLTAFNEQFF. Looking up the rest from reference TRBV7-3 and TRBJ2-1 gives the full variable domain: GAGVSQTPSNKVTEKGKYVELRCDPISGHTALYWYRQSLGQGPEFLIYFQGTGAADDSGLPNDRFFAVRPEGSVSTLKIQRTERGDSAVYLCASSLTAFNEQFFGPGTRLTVL.

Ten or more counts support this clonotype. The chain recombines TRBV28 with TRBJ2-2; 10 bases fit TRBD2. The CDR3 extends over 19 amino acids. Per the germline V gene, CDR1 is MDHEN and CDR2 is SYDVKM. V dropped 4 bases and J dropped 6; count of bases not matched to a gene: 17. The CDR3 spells CASSSPSSGSSIRPGELFF. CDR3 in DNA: TGTGCCAGCAGTTCTCCTTCTAGCGGGAGTAGTATCCGGCCCGGGGAGCTGTTTTTT.

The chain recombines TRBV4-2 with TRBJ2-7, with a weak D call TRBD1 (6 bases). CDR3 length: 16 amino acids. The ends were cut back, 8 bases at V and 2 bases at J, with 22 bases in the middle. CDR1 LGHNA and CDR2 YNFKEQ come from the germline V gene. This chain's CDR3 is CASAPIPQGETYEQYF. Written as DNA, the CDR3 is TGTGCCAGCGCACCGATTCCACAGGGAGAAACCTACGAGCAGTACTTC.

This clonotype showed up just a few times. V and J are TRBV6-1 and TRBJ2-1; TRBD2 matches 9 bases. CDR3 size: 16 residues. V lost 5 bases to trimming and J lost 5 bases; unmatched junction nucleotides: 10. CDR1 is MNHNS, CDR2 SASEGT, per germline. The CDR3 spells CASSRRGLAYDNEQFF. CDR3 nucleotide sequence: TGTGCCAGCAGTCGAAGAGGACTAGCGTACGACAATGAGCAGTTCTTC.

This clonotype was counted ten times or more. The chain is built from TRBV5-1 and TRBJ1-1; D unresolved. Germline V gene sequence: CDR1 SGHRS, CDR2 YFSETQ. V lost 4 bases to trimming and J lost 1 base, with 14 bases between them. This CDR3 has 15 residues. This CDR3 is CASSPSSGWNTEAFF. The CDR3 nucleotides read TGCGCCAGCAGCCCCTCGTCAGGATGGAACACTGAAGCTTTCTTT.

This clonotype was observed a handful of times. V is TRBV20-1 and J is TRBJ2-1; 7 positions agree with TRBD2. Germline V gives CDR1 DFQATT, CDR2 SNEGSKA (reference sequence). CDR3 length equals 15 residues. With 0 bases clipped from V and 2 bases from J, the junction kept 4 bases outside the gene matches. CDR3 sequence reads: CSARDRLAAYNEQFF. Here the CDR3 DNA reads TGCAGTGCTAGAGATCGTCTAGCGGCCTACAATGAGCAGTTCTTC.

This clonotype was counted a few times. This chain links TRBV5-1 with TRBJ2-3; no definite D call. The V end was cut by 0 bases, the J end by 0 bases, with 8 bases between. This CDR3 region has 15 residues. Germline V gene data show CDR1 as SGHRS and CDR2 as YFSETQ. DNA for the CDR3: TGCGCCAGCAGCTTGGCTCCCCGAAGCACAGATACGCAGTATTTT. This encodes CASSLAPRSTDTQYF. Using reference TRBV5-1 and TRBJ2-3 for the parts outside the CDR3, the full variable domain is KAGVTQTPRYLIKTRGQQVTLSCSPISGHRSVSWYQQTPGQGLQFLFEYFSETQRNKGNFPGRFSGRQFSNSRSEMNVSTLELGDSALYLCASSLAPRSTDTQYFGPGTRLTVL.

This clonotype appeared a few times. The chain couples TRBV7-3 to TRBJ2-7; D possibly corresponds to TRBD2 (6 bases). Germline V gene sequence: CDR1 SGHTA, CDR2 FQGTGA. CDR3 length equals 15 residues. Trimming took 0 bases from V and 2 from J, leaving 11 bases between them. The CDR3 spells CASSLTHGGAYEQYF. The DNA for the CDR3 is TGTGCCAGCAGCTTAACTCATGGCGGGGCCTACGAGCAGTACTTC.

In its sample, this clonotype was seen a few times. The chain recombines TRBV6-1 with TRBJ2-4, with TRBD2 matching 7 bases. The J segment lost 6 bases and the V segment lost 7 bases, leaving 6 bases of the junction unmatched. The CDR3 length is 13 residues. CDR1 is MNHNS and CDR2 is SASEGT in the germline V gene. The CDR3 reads CASMPGGSNIQYF. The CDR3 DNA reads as TGTGCCAGCATGCCCGGGGGGTCAAACATTCAGTACTTC.

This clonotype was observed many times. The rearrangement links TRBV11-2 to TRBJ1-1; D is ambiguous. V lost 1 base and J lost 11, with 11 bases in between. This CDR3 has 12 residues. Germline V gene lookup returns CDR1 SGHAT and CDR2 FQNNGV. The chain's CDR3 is CASSLGDLRAFF. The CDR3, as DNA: TGTGCCAGCAGCTTAGGAGACCTGAGGGCTTTCTTT.

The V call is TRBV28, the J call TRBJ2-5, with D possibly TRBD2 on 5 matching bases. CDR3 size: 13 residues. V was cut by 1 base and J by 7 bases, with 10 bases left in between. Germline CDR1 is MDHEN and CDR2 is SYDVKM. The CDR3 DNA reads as TGTGCCAGCAGTTTATCGTCCCGGGGGACCCAGTACTTC. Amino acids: CASSLSSRGTQYF. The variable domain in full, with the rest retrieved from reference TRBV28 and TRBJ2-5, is DVKVTQSSRYLVKRTGEKVFLECVQDMDHENMFWYRQDPGLGLRLIYFSYDVKMKEKGDIPEGYSVSREKKERFSLILESASTNQTSMYLCASSLSSRGTQYFGPGTRLLVL.

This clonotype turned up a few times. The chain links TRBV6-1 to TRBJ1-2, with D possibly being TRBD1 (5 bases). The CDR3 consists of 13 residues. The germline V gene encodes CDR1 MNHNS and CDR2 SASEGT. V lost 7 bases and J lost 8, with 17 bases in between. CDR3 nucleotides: TGTGCCAGCATGAGGCGGGGGATAGAAGGCTACACCTTC. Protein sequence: CASMRRGIEGYTF.